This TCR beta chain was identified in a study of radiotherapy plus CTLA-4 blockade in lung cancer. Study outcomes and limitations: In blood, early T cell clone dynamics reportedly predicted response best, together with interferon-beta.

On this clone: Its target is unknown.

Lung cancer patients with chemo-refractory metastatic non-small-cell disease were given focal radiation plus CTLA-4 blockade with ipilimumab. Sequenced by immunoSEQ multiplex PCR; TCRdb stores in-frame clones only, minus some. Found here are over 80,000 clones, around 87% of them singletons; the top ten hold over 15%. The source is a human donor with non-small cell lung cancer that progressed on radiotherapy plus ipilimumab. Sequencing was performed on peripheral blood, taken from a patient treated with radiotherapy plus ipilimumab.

CDR3 residues: CASSMISGGTGEQFF. CDR3 coding DNA: TGTGCCAGTAGTATGATAAGCGGGGGGACGGGTGAGCAGTTCTTC. V is TRBV19 and J is TRBJ2-1; the match to TRBD2 covers 9 bases. The germline gives CDR1 LNHDA, CDR2 SQIVND (reference sequence). CDR3 length: 15 amino acids. Germline trimming cut 3 bases from V and 9 bases from J; bases unmatched to any gene: 9.